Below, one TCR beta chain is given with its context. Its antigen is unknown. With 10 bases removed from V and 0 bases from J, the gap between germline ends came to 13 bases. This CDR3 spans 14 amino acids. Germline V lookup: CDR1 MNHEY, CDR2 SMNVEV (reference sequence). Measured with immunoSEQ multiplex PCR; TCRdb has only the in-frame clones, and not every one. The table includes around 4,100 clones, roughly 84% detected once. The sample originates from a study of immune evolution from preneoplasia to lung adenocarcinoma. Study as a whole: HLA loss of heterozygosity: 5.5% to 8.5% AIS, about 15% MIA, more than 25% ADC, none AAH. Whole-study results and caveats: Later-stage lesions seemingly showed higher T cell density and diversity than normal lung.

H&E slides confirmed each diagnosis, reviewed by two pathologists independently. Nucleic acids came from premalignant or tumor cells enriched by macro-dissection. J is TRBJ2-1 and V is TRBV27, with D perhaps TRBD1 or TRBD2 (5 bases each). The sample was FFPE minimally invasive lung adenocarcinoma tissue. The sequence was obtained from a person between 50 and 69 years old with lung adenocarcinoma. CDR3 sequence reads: CATRGVDSYNEQFF. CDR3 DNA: TGTGCCACGAGAGGGGTAGACTCCTACAATGAGCAGTTCTTC.